This is a list of T cell receptor beta chains from one sample in a study of CD4 and CD8 cells across lung adenocarcinoma regions. TCRdb used MiXCR to reprocess the PCR reads, holding one entry per CDR3 protein. The sample lists 9,000 to 13,000 distinct CDR3 sequences; 53% were seen once. Sequences were obtained from CD4+ T cells from the center of a lung tumor. The source is a male donor with lung adenocarcinoma. The CD4 and CD8 labels of this study may be unreliable. Each CDR3 is given with its conserved first and last residue. Each record gives: J gene, clone size, D gene, CDR3 length, V gene, CDR3 protein, CDR3 DNA. The D gene is left open where the match is weak. Rows may omit the clone size; those that give it use once, few, many or a size class.

TRBJ2-3,few,TRBD1,15,TRBV6-1,CASREGDRGSDTQYF,TGTGCCAGCAGAGAGGGGGACAGGGGGTCAGATACGCAGTATTTT
TRBJ2-1,many,TRBD1,15,TRBV6-5,CASSHPGQGHNEQFF,TGTGCCAGCAGTCATCCGGGACAGGGTCACAATGAGCAGTTCTTC
TRBJ2-1,NA,NA,12,TRBV20-1,CSARVADNEQFF,TGCAGTGCTAGAGTTGCCGACAATGAGCAGTTCTTC
TRBJ1-1,medium-sized,NA,15,TRBV27,CASVGRGGSLTEAFF,TGTGCCAGCGTAGGACGGGGGGGTTCTTTAACTGAAGCTTTCTTT
TRBJ2-2,NA,NA,12,TRBV6-1,CASSEVTGELFF,TGTGCCAGCAGTGAAGTTACGGGGGAGCTGTTTTTT
TRBJ2-5,NA,TRBD2,16,TRBV10-3,CAISEQVLAGQETQYF,TGTGCCATCAGTGAGCAAGTACTAGCGGGCCAAGAGACCCAGTACTTC
TRBJ2-3,NA,NA,14,TRBV11-3,CASSHGESSDTQYF,TGTGCCAGCAGCCACGGGGAGTCTTCAGATACGCAGTATTTT
TRBJ2-1,NA,NA,12,TRBV7-8,CASSLDGPEQFF,TGTGCCAGCAGCTTAGACGGGCCTGAGCAGTTCTTC
TRBJ2-5,NA,NA,15,TRBV6-5,CASGYGGRGTDTQYF,TGTGCCAGCGGTTACGGGGGTCGTGGCACAGATACCCAGTACTTC
TRBJ1-1,medium-sized,NA,17,TRBV27,CASSSWTAKTVPTEAFF,TGTGCCAGCAGTTCCTGGACAGCCAAAACCGTCCCCACTGAAGCTTTCTTT
TRBJ2-4,NA,NA,22,TRBV6-1,CASSEIGAGGQPANIAKNIQYF,TGTGCCAGCAGTGAAATTGGGGCAGGAGGGCAACCAGCGAATATAGCCAAAAACATTCAGTACTTC
TRBJ1-3,medium-sized,NA,11,TRBV28,CASSLRHTIYF,TGTGCCAGCAGTTTGAGGCACACCATATATTTT
TRBJ2-1,medium-sized,NA,16,TRBV7-2,CASSLGLLGVTGEQFF,TGTGCCAGCAGCTTGGGACTTCTAGGGGTTACTGGTGAGCAGTTCTTC
TRBJ2-3,NA,NA,15,TRBV6-1,CARGEGGREQETQYF,TGTGCCAGGGGTGAGGGTGGCCGTGAGCAAGAGACCCAGTATTTC
TRBJ2-3,NA,TRBD2,19,TRBV6-5,CASSSTGLAGGRRKDTQYF,TGTGCCAGCAGTTCCACCGGACTAGCGGGGGGGCGACGCAAAGACACGCAGTATTTC